A single sample gave rise to the 23 T cell receptor beta chains below, sequenced in a study of T-cell memory formation after mild COVID-19. TCRdb re-derived calls from the 5' RACE reads in MiXCR, one entry per CDR3 protein. The sample has about 560,000 distinct CDR3 sequences, 18% seen once. Sequencing was done on a sample of PBMCs or a T cell subset sorted from them (not recorded which). The receptors originated from an adult woman who had mild COVID-19 (a few samples of this study predate the infection). Cell type and time point are not known.

This chain links TRBV5-1 with TRBJ2-7, with D perhaps TRBD1 (6 bases). Germline V lookup: CDR1 SGHRS, CDR2 YFSETQ. V was shortened by 1 base and J by 5 bases, with 13 bases between the two germline ends. This CDR3 region has 14 residues. Here the CDR3 DNA reads TGCGCCAGCAGCTTGTATCCTACAGGGAACGAGCAGTACTTC. It codes for CASSLYPTGNEQYF.

This clonotype was recorded a few times. The CDR3 reads CSALQGWNTEAFF. Written as DNA, the CDR3 is TGCAGTGCGCTGCAGGGGTGGAACACTGAAGCTTTCTTT. This chain links TRBV20-1 with TRBJ1-1, with TRBD1 as a possible D gene (6 bases). Trimming pared 6 bases from V and 1 base from J, leaving 12 bases between. The germline gives CDR1 DFQATT, CDR2 SNEGSKA (reference sequence). The CDR3 covers 13 residues.

This clonotype appeared a few times. The chain carries TRBV19 and TRBJ1-1; tentatively, D is TRBD1 (6 bases). The V gene lost 4 bases and the J gene lost 2 bases, with 11 bases spanning the gap. The germline gives CDR1 LNHDA, CDR2 SQIVND (reference sequence). CDR3 length: 14 amino acids. The CDR3 nucleotides read TGTGCCAGTAGTACACAGGGAGGAAACACTGAAGCTTTCTTT. Protein product: CASSTQGGNTEAFF.

Only one count was recorded for this clonotype. V is TRBV11-2 and J is TRBJ1-2, with D possibly TRBD1 on 6 matching bases. Trimming removed 4 bases from V and 1 base from J, with 13 bases in between. Germline V gene data show CDR1 as SGHAT and CDR2 as FQNNGV. The CDR3 consists of 15 residues. The DNA for the CDR3 is TGTGCCAGCAGCTCCTCAGACAGGAGTAACTATGGCTACACCTTC. Its translation: CASSSSDRSNYGYTF.

This chain joins TRBV5-6 and TRBJ2-7, with 9 bases matching TRBD1. After removal of 4 bases from V and 0 bases from J, the junction contained 8 bases not matched to a gene. The CDR3 is 16 residues long. Germline CDR1 and CDR2: SGHDT and YYEEEE. Here the CDR3 reads CASSPGQGKRSYEQYF. DNA for the CDR3: TGTGCCAGCAGCCCAGGACAGGGGAAGCGCTCCTACGAGCAGTACTTC.

This chain connects TRBV25-1 to TRBJ2-7; TRBD1 matches 11 bases. The V gene end was trimmed by 6 bases and the J gene end by 3 bases; junction bases not matched to a gene: 7. The germline CDR1 and CDR2 sequences are MGHDK and SYGVNS. This CDR3 contains 15 residues. The CDR3 loop is CASRTGTGGFYEQYF. CDR3 in DNA: TGTGCCAGCAGAACCGGGACAGGGGGTTTCTACGAGCAGTACTTC.

A few counts support this clonotype. This chain links TRBV19 with TRBJ1-1; D is unclear. Germline CDR1 reads LNHDA; CDR2 reads SQIVND (reference sequence). Trimming stripped 2 bases from V and 5 bases from J, with 9 bases between. The CDR3 runs to 13 residues. The CDR3, as DNA: TGTGCCAGTAGTATAATGCCCAATACTGAAGCTTTCTTT. The encoded protein is CASSIMPNTEAFF.

This clonotype was seen more than once but under ten times. The genes are TRBV6-6 and TRBJ2-1; 15 nucleotides match TRBD2. Losses at the gene ends were 5 bases for V and 9 bases for J; bases not matched to a gene: 8. CDR3 length equals 16 residues. Germline-derived CDR1 and CDR2 are MNHNY and SVGAGI (reference sequence). Here the CDR3 reads CASSPIGTSGGTEQFF. The CDR3 coding sequence is TGTGCCAGCAGTCCCATCGGGACTAGCGGGGGGACTGAGCAGTTCTTC.

This chain links TRBV30 with TRBJ2-2; a weak D match, TRBD2 (6 bases). The CDR3 runs to 15 residues. Germline V CDR1 and CDR2: GTSNPN, SVGIG (reference sequence). V lost 0 bases and J 0 bases, leaving 8 bases between the germline ends. The CDR3 loop reads CAWSVGGTNTGELFF. DNA for the CDR3: TGTGCCTGGAGTGTCGGCGGGACGAACACCGGGGAGCTGTTTTTT.

This clonotype was counted many times. This rearrangement joins TRBV5-1 to TRBJ2-5; tentative D call: TRBD1 (7 bases). The germline gives CDR1 SGHRS, CDR2 YFSETQ. V was pared by 4 bases and J by 2 bases, with 18 bases between. This CDR3 is built from 16 residues. The CDR3 sequence is CASSRAGQNTQETQYF. The CDR3 DNA is TGCGCCAGCAGCCGGGCGGGACAGAACACGCAAGAGACCCAGTACTTC.

The chain couples TRBV20-1 to TRBJ2-1; 9 bases are a match to TRBD2. The CDR3 has 17 residues. Germline CDR1 reads DFQATT; CDR2 reads SNEGSKA (reference sequence). V lost 0 bases to trimming and J lost 1 base; unmatched junction nucleotides: 7. DNA for the CDR3: TGCAGTGCTAGAGACCCCCTCCTAGCGGGGTCCTACAATGAGCAGTTCTTC. Amino acids: CSARDPLLAGSYNEQFF.

The rearrangement joins TRBV19 to TRBJ1-2; no clear D gene. The length of the CDR3 is 14 residues. Germline CDR1 is LNHDA and CDR2 is SQIVND (reference sequence). Trimming removed 3 bases from V and 8 bases from J, with 16 bases in between. CDR3 in amino acids: CASSIGGNYRGYTF. The CDR3 bases are TGTGCCAGTAGTATTGGCGGTAACTATCGGGGCTACACCTTC.

This sequence joins TRBV6-1 and TRBJ2-7, with 13 bases lining up with TRBD2. Germline CDR1 and CDR2: MNHNS and SASEGT. CDR3 size: 16 residues. V gave up 5 bases and J gave up 1 base; unmatched junction bases: 5. The CDR3 DNA reads as TGTGCCAGCAGTACAGGACTAGCGGGGGTTTCCTACGAGCAGTACTTC. Its translation: CASSTGLAGVSYEQYF.

A few counts support this clonotype. The chain employs TRBV6-1 and TRBJ2-2, with D possibly being TRBD1 (5 bases). The germline V gene encodes CDR1 MNHNS and CDR2 SASEGT. V lost 4 bases, J lost 7 bases, and 19 bases lay in between. CDR3 length equals 16 residues. The CDR3 is CASSGPRQTAGGELFF. The CDR3 DNA reads TGTGCCAGCAGTGGTCCGAGACAGACAGCCGGCGGGGAGCTGTTTTTT.

This chain uses TRBV11-3 with TRBJ2-3; TRBD2 matches at 10 bases. J gave up 15 bases and V 7 bases, and 16 bases lay outside the gene matches. The CDR3 has 14 amino acids. Germline assignment: CDR1 SGHNT and CDR2 YENEEA. CDR3: CASKNLAGDLSIYF. CDR3 coding DNA: TGTGCCAGCAAGAACCTAGCGGGAGACCTTTCAATCTATTTT.

The chain uses TRBV7-8 and TRBJ2-4; D tentatively reads TRBD1 or TRBD2 (5 bases each). V gave up 6 bases and J gave up 0 bases, with 21 bases separating them. Germline V gene sequence: CDR1 SGHVS, CDR2 FQNEAQ. This CDR3 region has 18 residues. CDR3 bases: TGTGCCAGCAGTCCTAACATGGGACCCAATCTAGCCAAAAACATTCAGTACTTC. It encodes CASSPNMGPNLAKNIQYF.

The chain recombines TRBV7-9 with TRBJ2-7, with 8 bases matching TRBD1. The V segment lost 5 bases and the J segment 3 bases; nucleotides outside the gene matches: 9. Germline V gives CDR1 SEHNR, CDR2 FQNEAQ (reference sequence). CDR3 length equals 15 residues. DNA for the CDR3: TGTGCCAGCAGCGGTGACAGGGGAAAGCGCTACGAGCAGTACTTC. As protein: CASSGDRGKRYEQYF. Drawing the rest from reference TRBV7-9 and TRBJ2-7, the complete variable domain is DTGVSQNPRHKITKRGQNVTFRCDPISEHNRLYWYRQTLGQGPEFLTYFQNEAQLEKSRLLSDRFSAERPKGSFSTLEIQRTEQGDSAMYLCASSGDRGKRYEQYFGPGTRLTVT.

The chain couples TRBV27 to TRBJ2-7; D is unclear. Between the trimmed V and J ends, which lost 0 bases and 2 bases, there was a span of 5 bases. The CDR3 covers 13 residues. CDR1 and CDR2 (germline): MNHEY, SMNVEV (reference sequence). The CDR3 loop reads CASSLSQTYEQYF. In nucleotides, the CDR3 is TGTGCCAGCAGTTTATCACAGACCTACGAGCAGTACTTC.

The genes are TRBV7-3 and TRBJ1-4; D is uncertain. This CDR3 is built from 16 residues. The ends were cut back, 5 bases at V and 0 bases at J, with 13 bases in the middle. The V gene's germline CDR1 is SGHTA and CDR2 FQGTGA. The CDR3 nucleotides read TGTGCCAGCAGCCCTCTTCTGGGTGCAACTAATGAAAAACTGTTTTTT. Its protein is CASSPLLGATNEKLFF.

This clonotype has just a few counts. The rearrangement joins TRBV3-2 to TRBJ2-7. TRBV3-2 counts as a pseudogene. This CDR3 has 16 amino acids. The CDR3 DNA is TGTGCCAGCAGCCAAGATTCTAAGGCTGCGTGGTTTGAGCAGTACTTC. It specifies CASSQDSKAAWFEQYF.

This clonotype came up a few times. This chain connects TRBV4-2 to TRBJ2-2; D remains ambiguous. V was trimmed by 3 bases and J by 7 bases, leaving 9 bases between them. The length of the CDR3 is 13 residues. Germline CDR1 LGHNA, CDR2 YNFKEQ. Written as DNA, the CDR3 is TGTGCCAGCAGCCAGGCCCTTGACGGGGAGCTGTTTTTT. This gives the protein CASSQALDGELFF.

This chain connects TRBV5-5 to TRBJ1-6; TRBD1 might be the D (5 bases). The V end was cut by 5 bases, the J end by 18 bases, with 18 bases between. CDR1 is SGHKS, CDR2 YYEKEE, per germline (reference sequence). This CDR3 comprises 12 residues. CDR3 loop: CASRDGGGRHHF. The DNA of the CDR3 is TGTGCCAGCAGGGACGGGGGGGGACGGCACCACTTT.

This clonotype has just a few counts. The rearrangement uses TRBV20-1 and TRBJ2-3; D not resolved. Germline V gene sequence: CDR1 DFQATT, CDR2 SNEGSKA (reference sequence). The CDR3 consists of 16 residues. V was clipped by 1 base and J by 2 bases, with 16 bases between them. The CDR3 loop reads CSARGYWRSSTDTQYF. DNA of the CDR3: TGCAGTGCTAGAGGGTATTGGCGGAGCTCCACAGATACGCAGTATTTT.